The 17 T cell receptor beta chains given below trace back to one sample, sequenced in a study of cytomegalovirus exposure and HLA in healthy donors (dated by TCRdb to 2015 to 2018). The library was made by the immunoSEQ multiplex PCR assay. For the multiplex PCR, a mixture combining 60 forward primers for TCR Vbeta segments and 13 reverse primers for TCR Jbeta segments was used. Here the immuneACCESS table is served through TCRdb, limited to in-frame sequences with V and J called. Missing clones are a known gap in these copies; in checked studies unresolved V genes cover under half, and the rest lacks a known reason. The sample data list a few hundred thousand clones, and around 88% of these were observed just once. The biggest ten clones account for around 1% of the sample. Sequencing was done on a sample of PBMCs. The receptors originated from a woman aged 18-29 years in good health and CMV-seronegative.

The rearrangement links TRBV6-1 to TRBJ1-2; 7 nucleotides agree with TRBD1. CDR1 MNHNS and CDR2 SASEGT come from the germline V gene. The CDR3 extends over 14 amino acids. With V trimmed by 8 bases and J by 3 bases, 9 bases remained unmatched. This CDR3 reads CASGHGGGYYGYTF. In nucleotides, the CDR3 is TGTGCCAGCGGACACGGAGGGGGCTACTATGGCTACACCTTC.

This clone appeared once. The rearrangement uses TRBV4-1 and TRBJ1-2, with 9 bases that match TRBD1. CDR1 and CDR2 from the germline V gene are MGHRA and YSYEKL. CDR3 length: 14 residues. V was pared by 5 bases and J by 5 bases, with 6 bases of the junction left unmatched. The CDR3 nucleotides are TGCGCCAGCAGCGCTCGGACAGGGGCATATGGCTACACCTTC. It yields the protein CASSARTGAYGYTF.

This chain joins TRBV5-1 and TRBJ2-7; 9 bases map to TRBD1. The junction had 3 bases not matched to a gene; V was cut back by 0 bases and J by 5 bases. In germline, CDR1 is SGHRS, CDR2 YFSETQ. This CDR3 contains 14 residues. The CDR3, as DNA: TGCGCCAGCAGCTTGGGGACAGGGGTGGACGAGCAGTACTTC. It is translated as CASSLGTGVDEQYF.

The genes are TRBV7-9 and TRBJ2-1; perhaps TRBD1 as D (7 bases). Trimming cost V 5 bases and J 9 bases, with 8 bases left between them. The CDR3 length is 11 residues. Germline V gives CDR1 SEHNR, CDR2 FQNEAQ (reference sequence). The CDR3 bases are TGTGCCAGCAGCCAGGGGGGTGAGCAGTTCTTC. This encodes CASSQGGEQFF.

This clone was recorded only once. CDR3 nucleotide sequence: TGCAGCGTTGTCGGCGGGATTTCCTACGAGCAGTACTTC. Amino acids: CSVVGGISYEQYF. J is TRBJ2-7 and V is TRBV29-1; TRBD2 might be the D (6 bases). V gave up 4 bases and J gave up 1 base, with 11 bases separating them. This CDR3 region has 13 residues. Germline CDR1 reads SQVTM; CDR2 reads ANQGSEA.

The CDR3 here is CASRLAGSTDTQYF. Here the CDR3 DNA reads TGTGCCAGCAGGCTAGCGGGTTCCACAGATACGCAGTATTTT. V usage is TRBV6-6 and J usage is TRBJ2-3; 8 bases fit TRBD2. CDR1 is MNHNY, CDR2 SVGAGI, per germline (reference sequence). J lost 2 bases, V lost 6 bases, and 4 bases had no gene match. CDR3 length equals 14 residues.

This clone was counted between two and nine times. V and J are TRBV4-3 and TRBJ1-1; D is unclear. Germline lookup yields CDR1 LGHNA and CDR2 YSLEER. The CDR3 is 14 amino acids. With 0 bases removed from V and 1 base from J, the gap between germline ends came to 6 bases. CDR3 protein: CASSQDFSNTEAFF. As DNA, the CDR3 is TGCGCCAGCAGCCAAGATTTCTCGAACACTGAAGCTTTCTTT.

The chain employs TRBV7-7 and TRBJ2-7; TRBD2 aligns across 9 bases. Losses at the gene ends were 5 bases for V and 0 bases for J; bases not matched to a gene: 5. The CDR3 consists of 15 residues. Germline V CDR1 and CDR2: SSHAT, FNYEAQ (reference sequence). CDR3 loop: CASSLNSGSSYEQYF. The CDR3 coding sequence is TGTGCCAGCAGCCTCAATAGCGGGAGCTCCTACGAGCAGTACTTC.

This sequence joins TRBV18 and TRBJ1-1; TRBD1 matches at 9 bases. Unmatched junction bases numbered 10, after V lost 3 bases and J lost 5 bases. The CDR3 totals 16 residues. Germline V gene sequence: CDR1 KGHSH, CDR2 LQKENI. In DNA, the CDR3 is TGTGCCAGCTCACCCGGACAGGGGAGGTGGGGAACTGAAGCTTTCTTT. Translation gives CASSPGQGRWGTEAFF.

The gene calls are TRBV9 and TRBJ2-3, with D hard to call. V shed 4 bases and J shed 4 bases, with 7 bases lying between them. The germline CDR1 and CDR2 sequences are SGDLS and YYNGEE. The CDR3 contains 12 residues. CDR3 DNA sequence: TGTGCCAGCAGCACACCGCCAGATACGCAGTATTTT. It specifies CASSTPPDTQYF.

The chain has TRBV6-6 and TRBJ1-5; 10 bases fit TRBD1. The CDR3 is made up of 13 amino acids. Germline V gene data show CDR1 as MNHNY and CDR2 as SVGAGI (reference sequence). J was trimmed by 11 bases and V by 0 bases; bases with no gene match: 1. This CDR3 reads CASSYSGTGAQHF. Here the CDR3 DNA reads TGTGCCAGCAGTTACTCAGGGACAGGGGCCCAGCATTTT.

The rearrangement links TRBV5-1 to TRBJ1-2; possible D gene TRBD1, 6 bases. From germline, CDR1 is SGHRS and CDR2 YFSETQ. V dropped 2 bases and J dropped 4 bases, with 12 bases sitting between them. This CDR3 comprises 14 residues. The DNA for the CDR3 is TGCGCCAGCAGCTTTCCAGGGGACGTCTATGGCTACACCTTC. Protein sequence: CASSFPGDVYGYTF.

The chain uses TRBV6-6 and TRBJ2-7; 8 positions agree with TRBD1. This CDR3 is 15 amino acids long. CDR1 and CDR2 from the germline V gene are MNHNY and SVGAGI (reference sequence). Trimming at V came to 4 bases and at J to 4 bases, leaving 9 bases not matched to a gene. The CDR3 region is CASSSPDRANYEQYF. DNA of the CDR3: TGTGCCAGCAGTTCGCCGGACAGGGCGAATTACGAGCAGTACTTC.

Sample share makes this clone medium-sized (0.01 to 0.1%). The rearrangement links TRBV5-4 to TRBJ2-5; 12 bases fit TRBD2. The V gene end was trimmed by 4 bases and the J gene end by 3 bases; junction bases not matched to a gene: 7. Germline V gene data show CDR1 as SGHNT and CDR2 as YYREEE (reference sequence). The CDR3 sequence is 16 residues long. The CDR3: CASSTTSGGPEETQYF. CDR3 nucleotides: TGTGCCAGCAGCACAACTAGCGGGGGGCCTGAAGAGACCCAGTACTTC.

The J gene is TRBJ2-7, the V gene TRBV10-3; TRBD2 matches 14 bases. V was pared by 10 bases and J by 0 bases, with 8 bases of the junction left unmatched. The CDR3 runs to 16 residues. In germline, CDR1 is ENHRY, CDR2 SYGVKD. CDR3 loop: CATTRLAGGPSYEQYF. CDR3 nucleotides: TGTGCCACCACCCGACTAGCGGGAGGGCCCTCCTACGAGCAGTACTTC.

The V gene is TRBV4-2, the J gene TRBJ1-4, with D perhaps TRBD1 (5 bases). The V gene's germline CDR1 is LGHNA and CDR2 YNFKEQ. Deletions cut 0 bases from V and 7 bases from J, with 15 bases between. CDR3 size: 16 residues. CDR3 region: CASSQDPRVPSEKLFF. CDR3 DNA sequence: TGTGCCAGCAGCCAAGATCCCAGGGTCCCTAGTGAAAAACTGTTTTTT.

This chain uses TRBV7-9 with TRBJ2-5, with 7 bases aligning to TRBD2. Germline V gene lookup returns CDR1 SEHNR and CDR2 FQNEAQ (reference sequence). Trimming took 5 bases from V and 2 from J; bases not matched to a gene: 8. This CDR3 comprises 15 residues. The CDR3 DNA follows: TGTGCCAGCAGCCTTGGGGGGGTGCTTCAAGAGACCCAGTACTTC. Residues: CASSLGGVLQETQYF.